The text below deals with one T cell receptor (beta chain). This entry is derived from a study of type 1 regulatory T cells. On the study more broadly: T-allo10 is an in vitro-generated, Tr1-enriched CD4 T cell product specific for alloantigen.

TCRdb re-called the reads through MiXCR, storing one row per CDR3 protein. This table has some 90,000 distinct CDR3 sequences, roughly 31% appearing once. The CDR3 is made up of 15 amino acids. The V gene lost 2 bases and the J gene lost 0 bases, with 10 bases spanning the gap. From germline, CDR1 is KGHSH and CDR2 LQKENI. The rearrangement joins TRBV18 to TRBJ1-1, with D possibly TRBD1 on 5 matching bases. Sequenced input: CD4+ T cells, either the whole sample or a sorted fraction (not recorded which). This TCR was sampled from a human donor in good health. CDR3 sequence (DNA): TGTGCCAGCTCACCAGACAGTCTAATGAACACTGAAGCTTTCTTT. This codes for CASSPDSLMNTEAFF.